This T cell receptor (beta chain) was sequenced during a study of neurological immune-mediated disorders (dated by TCRdb to the late 2010s). About the full investigation: Peripheral blood TCR-beta repertoires from patients with HTLV-I-associated myelopathy (HAM/TSP), patients with multiple sclerosis, and healthy controls were compared in the study using UMI-based sequencing. The approximately 100 TCR-beta libraries included longitudinal samples, technical triplicates and paired sorted CD4+ and CD8+ T-cell subsets alongside PBMC samples. The cohort included 60 to 75 subjects: some 14 with HAM/TSP, about 34 with multiple sclerosis, and around 20 healthy controls.

Here is what the overall study found, with its caveats: Expanded clones from different subjects shared no identical CDR3 amino acid sequences, which suggests that TCR-beta repertoires were private in all groups. TCR clonal expansion was highest in HAM/TSP patients and lowest in MS patients, with MS patients falling below even healthy controls.

For the unsorted PBMC libraries, 2 million PBMCs were stored in RNAlater at -80 degrees C until RNA extraction and were used to generate the libraries. Peripheral blood was subjected to Ficoll-Hypaque density gradient centrifugation to isolate PBMCs, which were then cryopreserved in liquid nitrogen. cDNA synthesis used template-switch 5'RACE with a primer carrying a 10-nucleotide random unique molecular identifier tagging each TCR transcript. Over 180 million TCR-beta sequences, covering 15-18 subjects, were produced in each sequencing run. The RNeasy kit was used to extract total RNA. TCR-beta VDJ regions were amplified with primers for the TCR constant region and the 5'RACE anchor, using the KAPA Real-time Library Amplification kit. Sample indexes and Illumina adaptors were added in a first PCR, after which library yield was increased in a second PCR. After Ampure bead purification, the TCR product of roughly 650 bp was size-selected on a 2% E-gel SizeSelection system. Before pooling, library quality was assessed on a Bioanalyzer, concentration was determined with Qubit, and library quantification was performed with the Kapa Library Quantification kit. Libraries were sequenced paired-end 2 x 150 bp on an Illumina HiSeq 2500. To increase sequence diversity, roughly 24-32% phiX was spiked into each library pool. In the paper's pipeline: Quality-filtered reads were processed with the UMI-based MiGEC pipeline, which removed over 75% of raw TCR sequences during error correction. VDJ genes were aligned to IMGT germline references, and clonotypes were defined by unique CDR3 amino acid sequence plus V-J genes. Clonal expansion, Shannon diversity and CDR3 relatedness were evaluated with VDJtools (CalcPairwiseDistances, ClusterSamples), while phylogenetic trees were built in CLCbio workbench. Using coefficient-of-variation modelling across technical triplicates, the study counted a clone as expanded if it had at least 8 unique UMIs. TCRdb's own reprocessing of the public reads used fastp at Q25 and MiXCR and kept productive beta chains. Rows merge per CDR3 protein into single entries with the most common DNA and genes. What appears here as the V and J calls and clone size reflects TCRdb's work, not the paper's. The sample data list about 50,000 distinct CDR3 sequences, and 10% of these were observed just once. 5.3% of the sample is in the top ten clones.

This clonotype was picked up many times. Its antigen remains unidentified. Per-base qualities were not stored, and no clone one base away is much larger. There are 13 amino acids in the CDR3, from cysteine to phenylalanine inclusive. Only CDR3 DNA is held: 39 bases, read in frame from base 1. The germline V gene encodes CDR1 DFQATT and CDR2 SNEGSKA (reference sequence). Trimming takes 2 bases from V and 4 bases from J, and the germline ends sit 10 bases apart. Material for sequencing was PBMCs. The chain employs TRBV20-1 and TRBJ2-3; a weak D assignment points to TRBD2 (5 bases agree). The TCR sequence derives from an older man with HTLV-1-associated myelopathy (HAM/TSP). Here is the DNA: TGCAGTGCTAGACTAGCATTATCAGATACGCAGTATTTT. This yields the protein CSARLALSDTQYF.